The T cell receptor beta chain described here comes from a study of T-cell reconstitution after alpha-beta-depleted transplantation in children. Broader study findings: Expanded clones from the graft, numbering several hundred, reportedly supplied alpha-beta T cells about two months after transplant.

The authors prepared the TCRbeta library with unique molecular identifiers. TCRdb processed the PCR reads anew with MiXCR; each CDR3 protein has one entry. The sample gives 250,000 to 300,000 distinct CDR3 sequences, approximately 10% of which show up once; around 24% is in the top ten. V was trimmed by 0 bases and J by 2 bases, leaving 3 bases between them. CDR1 and CDR2 from the germline V gene are SGHAT and FQNNGV. The CDR3 extends over 13 amino acids. This clonotype was seen many times. What it binds is not known. Sequenced material: peripheral blood, taken 180 days after TCRalphabeta/CD19-depleted stem cell transplant. This TCR was sampled from a male patient between 2 and 10 years old who had a stem cell transplant for chronic granulomatous disease, so the T cells may come from the graft donor. The chain is built from TRBV11-2 and TRBJ2-3; D ambiguous. The CDR3 reads CASSLDYTDTQYF. In DNA, the CDR3 is TGTGCCAGCAGCTTAGACTACACAGATACGCAGTATTTT.